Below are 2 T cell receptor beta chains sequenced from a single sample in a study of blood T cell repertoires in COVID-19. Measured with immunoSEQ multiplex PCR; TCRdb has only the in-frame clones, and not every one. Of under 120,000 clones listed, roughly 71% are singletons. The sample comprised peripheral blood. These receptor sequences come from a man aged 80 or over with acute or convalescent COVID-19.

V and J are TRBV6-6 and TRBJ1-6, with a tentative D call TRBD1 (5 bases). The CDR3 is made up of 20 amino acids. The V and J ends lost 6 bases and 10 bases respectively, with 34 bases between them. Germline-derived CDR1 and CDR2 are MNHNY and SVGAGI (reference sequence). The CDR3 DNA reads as TGTGCCAGCAGCAAGGGGCCCCCCGTAAGCGGGTTCCTCGGGGGGTCACCCCTCCACTTT. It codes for CASSKGPPVSGFLGGSPLHF.

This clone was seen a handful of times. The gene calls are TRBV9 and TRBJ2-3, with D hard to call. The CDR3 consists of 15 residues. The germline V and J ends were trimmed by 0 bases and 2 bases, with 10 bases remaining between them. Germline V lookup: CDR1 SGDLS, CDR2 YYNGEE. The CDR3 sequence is CASSVGSLPTDTQYF. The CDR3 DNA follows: TGTGCCAGCAGCGTAGGTTCTCTCCCCACAGATACGCAGTATTTT.